The 20 T cell receptor beta chains below were found in one sample sequenced in a study of blood T cell repertoires in COVID-19. The protocol was immunoSEQ multiplex PCR, while the TCRdb copy is restricted to in-frame clones and leaves out a portion. The table has a few hundred thousand clones, about 89% seen once. Sample: PBMCs or T cells enriched from blood (not recorded which). The receptors were gathered from a woman between 40 and 50 years old who had been exposed to COVID-19.

The chain combines TRBV9 with TRBJ2-1; 8 bases align to TRBD2. The CDR3 runs 15 residues. With V trimmed by 0 bases and J by 4 bases, 3 bases remained unmatched. Germline loops: CDR1 SGDLS, CDR2 YYNGEE. The CDR3 here is CASSVGLALYNEQFF. The CDR3 DNA reads TGTGCCAGCAGCGTAGGACTAGCGCTATACAATGAGCAGTTCTTC.

The chain recombines TRBV6-5 with TRBJ1-1; no clear D gene. Germline V gives CDR1 MNHEY, CDR2 SVGAGI. The V and J ends lost 6 bases and 4 bases respectively, with 12 bases between them. The length of the CDR3 is 13 residues. The CDR3 is CASRTRVGTEAFF. The DNA for the CDR3 is TGTGCCAGCAGAACTAGGGTGGGCACTGAAGCTTTCTTT.

The CDR3 DNA sequence: TGTGCCAGCAGTTTAGGGCCCTATCAGCCCCAGCATTTT. Protein sequence: CASSLGPYQPQHF. The chain links TRBV12-3 or TRBV12-4 to TRBJ1-5; the D is unclear. CDR3 length: 13 residues. The ends were cut back, 1 base at V and 5 bases at J, with 6 bases in the middle.

The rearrangement uses TRBV19 and TRBJ2-3; D is possibly TRBD2 (6 bases). Germline-derived CDR1 and CDR2 are LNHDA and SQIVND (reference sequence). V was pared by 3 bases and J by 5 bases, with 9 bases between. This CDR3 comprises 13 residues. CDR3 coding DNA: TGTGCCAGTAGTATCATTAGCGGAGATACGCAGTATTTT. Translated: CASSIISGDTQYF.

The chain employs TRBV19 and TRBJ2-3; TRBD1 agrees at 11 bases. Germline V gene sequence: CDR1 LNHDA, CDR2 SQIVND (reference sequence). The V and J ends lost 8 bases and 9 bases, in that order; junction bases with no gene match: 13. This CDR3 spans 15 amino acids. CDR3 in amino acids: CASRTGGGLLDTQYF. In DNA, the CDR3 is TGTGCCAGTCGGACAGGGGGCGGGTTGCTTGACACGCAGTATTTT.

The CDR3 region is CASSLERTRAPHEQFF. The CDR3 nucleotides read TGTGCCAGCAGCTTAGAGCGGACTAGGGCCCCCCATGAGCAGTTCTTC. The gene calls are TRBV11-3 and TRBJ2-1, with TRBD2 identical over 7 bases. Per the germline V gene, CDR1 is SGHNT and CDR2 is YENEEA. The length of the CDR3 is 16 residues. V was pared by 0 bases and J by 8 bases, with 10 bases of the junction left unmatched.

The genes are TRBV6-4 and TRBJ2-3; 12 nucleotides agree with TRBD2. The CDR3 has 15 residues. Trimming removed 2 bases from V and 5 bases from J; junction bases left unmatched: 2. Per germline, CDR1 MRHNA and CDR2 SNTAGT. CDR3 nucleotide sequence: TGTGCCAGCAGTGACCGGACTAGCGGGGTAGATACGCAGTATTTT. Translation gives CASSDRTSGVDTQYF.

This chain uses TRBV24-1 with TRBJ2-3; 9 bases match TRBD2. This CDR3 spans 16 amino acids. With V trimmed by 3 bases and J by 4 bases, 7 bases remained unmatched. Germline V CDR1 and CDR2: KGHDR, SFDVKD. The CDR3 DNA sequence: TGTGCCACCAGTGATCGGCGGGGGGGCCAAGCAGATACGCAGTATTTT. Protein sequence: CATSDRRGGQADTQYF.

CDR3 protein: CASSSGGPVGYTF. The CDR3 DNA is TGTGCCAGCAGCTCAGGGGGGCCGGTTGGCTACACCTTC. The gene calls are TRBV7-3 and TRBJ1-2; 7 bases are a match to TRBD1. Losses at the gene ends were 4 bases for V and 7 bases for J; bases not matched to a gene: 6. The CDR3 sequence is 13 residues long. CDR1 SGHTA and CDR2 FQGTGA come from the germline V gene.

The V gene is TRBV2, the J gene TRBJ1-2; D might be TRBD1 (6 bases). This CDR3 is built from 13 residues. Looked up from germline, CDR1 is SNHLY and CDR2 is FYNNEI. Trimming cost V 8 bases and J 4 bases, with 14 bases left between them. This chain's CDR3 is CASFQGLSYGYTF. The CDR3 DNA reads as TGTGCCAGCTTCCAGGGGCTTTCCTATGGCTACACCTTC.

This clone is a singleton in its sample. A junction end diverges from the germline sequence, so it may reflect a read error. The V call is TRBV7-7, the J call TRBJ2-7; 7 bases agree with TRBD1. The CDR3 contains 13 residues. Germline V gene sequence: CDR1 SSHAT, CDR2 FNYEAQ (reference sequence). CDR3 in DNA: TGTGCTAGCAGCCCAGGGACAGTTAACGAGCAGTACTTC. Translated: CASSPGTVNEQYF.

The chain has TRBV18 and TRBJ1-5; possible D gene TRBD1, 5 bases. Germline V CDR1 and CDR2: KGHSH, LQKENI. V was clipped by 5 bases and J by 0 bases, with 8 bases between them. The CDR3 loop spans 14 amino acids. CDR3 amino acids: CASSEQGSNQPQHF. CDR3 DNA sequence: TGTGCCAGCTCAGAGCAGGGTAGCAATCAGCCCCAGCATTTT. The full variable domain, completed using reference TRBV18 and TRBJ1-5, is NAGVMQNPRHLVRRRGQEARLRCSPMKGHSHVYWYRQLPEEGLKFMVYLQKENIIDESGMPKERFSAEFPKEGPSILRIQQVVRGDSAAYFCASSEQGSNQPQHFGDGTRLSIL.

J is TRBJ2-1 and V is TRBV7-3, with 8 bases fitting TRBD2. The trim removed 0 bases at V and 8 bases at J, leaving 9 bases unmatched. This CDR3 has 16 residues. Germline CDR1 and CDR2: SGHTA and FQGTGA. The CDR3, as DNA: TGTGCCAGCAGCTTAACTTGGCTTCCGCGGGAGGATGAGCAGTTCTTC. It translates to CASSLTWLPREDEQFF.

This clone came up once. V gene TRBV19 combines with J gene TRBJ2-2; TRBD2 might be the D (6 bases). This CDR3 comprises 13 residues. Trimming pared 8 bases from V and 5 bases from J, leaving 12 bases between. The germline V gene encodes CDR1 LNHDA and CDR2 SQIVND (reference sequence). The CDR3 is CASGGILTGELFF. The CDR3 bases are TGTGCCAGTGGGGGGATATTGACCGGGGAGCTGTTTTTT.

The gene calls are TRBV18 and TRBJ2-5, with 11 bases aligning to TRBD2. CDR1 and CDR2 from the germline V gene are KGHSH and LQKENI. This CDR3 is 16 amino acids long. V shed 6 bases, J shed 1 base, and the junction held 7 bases outside the gene matches. CDR3 sequence: CASSTLAGGFQETQYF. The CDR3 nucleotides read TGTGCCAGCTCCACCCTAGCGGGGGGCTTCCAAGAGACCCAGTACTTC.

The chain uses TRBV7-2 and TRBJ1-3, with D possibly TRBD1 on 5 matching bases. Trimming shortened V by 5 bases and J by 0 bases, and 11 bases separated the two germline ends. Germline assignment: CDR1 SGHTA and CDR2 FQGNSA. The CDR3 totals 15 residues. The CDR3 nucleotides are TGTGCCAGCAGCCCTCGGGACTCCTCTGGAAACACCATATATTTT. Protein product: CASSPRDSSGNTIYF.

The chain uses TRBV19 and TRBJ1-5, with 7 bases that match TRBD1. V lost 7 bases, J lost 6 bases, and 6 bases stayed unmatched. The CDR3 totals 13 residues. The germline gives CDR1 LNHDA, CDR2 SQIVND (reference sequence). CDR3 in amino acids: CASNGTERQPQHF. The CDR3, as DNA: TGTGCCAGTAATGGGACAGAGCGTCAGCCCCAGCATTTT.

This clone was seen a single time. The rearrangement links TRBV6-5 to TRBJ2-7, with TRBD1 identical over 10 bases. V shed 6 bases, J shed 5 bases, and the junction held 4 bases outside the gene matches. The CDR3 totals 13 residues. The germline gives CDR1 MNHEY, CDR2 SVGAGI. The CDR3, as DNA: TGTGCCAGCAGCCGGGACAGGGGAAACGAGCAGTACTTC. This encodes CASSRDRGNEQYF.

The chain combines TRBV6-6 with TRBJ2-1; the match to TRBD2 covers 9 bases. CDR1 MNHNY and CDR2 SVGAGI come from the germline V gene (reference sequence). The junction had 9 bases not matched to a gene; V was cut back by 6 bases and J by 15 bases. This CDR3 region has 12 residues. CDR3 sequence: CASRNPPSGAFF. The CDR3 DNA follows: TGTGCCAGCAGGAACCCCCCTAGCGGGGCGTTCTTC.

This chain connects TRBV30 to TRBJ1-6; 9 bases fit TRBD1. The germline gives CDR1 GTSNPN, CDR2 SVGIG (reference sequence). The CDR3 is 15 residues long. The ends lost 2 bases at V and 6 bases at J; junction bases unmatched: 5. In nucleotides, the CDR3 is TGTGCCTGGAGTTACGGGACAGGGTTTAATTCACCCCTCCACTTT. It is translated as CAWSYGTGFNSPLHF.